This T cell receptor beta chain was documented in a study of T cell clonality in common variable immunodeficiency. Study-level results: Compared with healthy controls, CVID subjects showed increased TCRbeta clonality, mostly in about a third. In common variable immunodeficiency, TCR beta chains reportedly carried fewer deletions and N-nucleotide insertions.

This clone was seen more than once but under ten times. Antigen specificity is unknown. The read ends 3 residues before the CDR3 terminus; that terminus is restored from the germline J gene. Produced via immunoSEQ multiplex PCR; TCRdb's table is partial and in-frame only. Sampling found fewer than 25,000 clones, none seen once. Germline lookup yields CDR1 SNHLY and CDR2 FYNNEI. The CDR3 consists of 13 residues. The J segment lost 8 bases and the V segment lost 6 bases, leaving 6 bases of the junction unmatched. Reduced serum IgG, IgA and/or IgM plus specific antibody deficiency defined CVID. Replacement immunoglobulin had been given to every CVID subject for at least one year.

The rearrangement links TRBV2 to TRBJ2-3; 9 bases map to TRBD1. The source is a human donor with common variable immunodeficiency. Specimen: peripheral blood mononuclear cells. The CDR3 bases that were read are TGTGCCAGCAGACAGGGGGCAGATCCTACG. The encoded protein is CASRQGADPT. Given in full, the CDR3 is CASRQGADPTQYF. The full variable domain, its missing parts supplied by reference TRBV2 and TRBJ2-3, is EPEVTQTPSHQVTQMGQEVILRCVPISNHLYFYWYRQILGQKVEFLVSFYNNEISEKSEIFDDQFSVERPDGSNFTLKIRSTKLEDSAMYFCASRQGADPTQYFGPGTRLTVL.